The source of this T cell receptor (beta chain) is a study of blood T cell repertoires in COVID-19 (TCRdb year 2020). General notes on the study: Samples from collaborators originated in the United States, Italy and Spain and spanned both the acute and convalescent phases of COVID-19. Where HLA class I and class II types were available, the types were taken from metadata supplied by the sample provider, not from assay-based typing. The dataset comprised deeply sampled blood TCRbeta repertoires from subjects exposed to, actively infected with, or recovered from COVID-19. The samples were drawn from the first 160 participants of the ongoing ImmuneRACE study and from 950 to 1,500 subjects provided by 6 global collaborators. The prospective study material was composed of cDNA or gDNA derived from T cells, B-cell-depleted T cells, or PBMCs. Nearly every sample came with metadata listing a de-identified subject ID, COVID-19 status, age in years and sex. The repertoires were released in a freely available public database meant as a resource for research on the immune response to SARS-CoV-2.

TCRbeta CDR3 regions were amplified from genomic DNA using the immunoSEQ Assay, a bias-controlled multiplex PCR. On the study's bioinformatics: The number of nucleated cells in each sample was estimated from the amplification of reference gene primers within the assay. To quantify the absolute abundance of each unique TCRbeta CDR3 rearrangement, sequence reads were collapsed and filtered. For each sample, productive Simpson clonality was calculated as the square root of Simpson's diversity index across productive rearrangements. TCRdb carries this immuneACCESS record with in-frame sequences only. Its versions omit some clonotypes, under half of them owing to an unresolved V gene in the studies checked, with the rest unexplained. That table gives V, J and clone size, and the DNA gave D and trimming. In all, the sample holds a few hundred thousand clones, and around 85% of those were seen once. Roughly 9.6% of the sample rests with the top ten.

With respect to this clone: What this receptor recognizes is not known. There are no base qualities to consult, and no much larger clone falls within one base.

The germline V gene sets CDR1 to SNHLY and CDR2 to FYNNEI. Counted from cysteine to phenylalanine, this CDR3 has 12 amino acids. The kept DNA is CDR3 alone, 36 bases in frame from the first base. V sheds 5 bases and J sheds 6 bases, leaving 11 bases between their ends. General conclusions and limits of the study: Clinical and demographic metadata were provided uncurated, with the amount varying by source and participant.

Collaborating institutions collected whole blood in K2EDTA tubes following their own protocols. For TCRbeta analysis, collaborators shipped samples as frozen whole blood, isolated PBMCs, or DNA extracted from either of those sample types. This receptor chain uses TRBV2 and TRBJ2-7; the best D guess is TRBD2, with 5 bases matching. Sequenced material: peripheral blood. The receptor comes from a woman between 65 and 79 years old with acute or convalescent COVID-19. The CDR3 protein is CASSRAVGEQYF. The bases are TGTGCCAGCAGTAGAGCGGTGGGCGAGCAGTACTTC. Here the CDR3 is joined to the reference TRBV2 and TRBJ2-7 genes, and the full variable domain is: EPEVTQTPSHQVTQMGQEVILRCVPISNHLYFYWYRQILGQKVEFLVSFYNNEISEKSEIFDDQFSVERPDGSNFTLKIRSTKLEDSAMYFCASSRAVGEQYFGPGTRLTVT.